The 16 T cell receptor beta chains listed next were all sequenced from one sample in a study of T-cell reconstitution after alpha-beta-depleted transplantation in children. Preparation of the TCRbeta library used unique molecular identifiers. TCRdb reanalysed the PCR reads using MiXCR and keeps one entry per CDR3 protein. Among approximately 420,000 distinct CDR3 sequences listed, roughly 10% were seen once. Sequencing used PBMCs from the stem cell graft donor, obtained from the stem cell graft. These receptors all come from a human donor who donated a stem cell graft to a child with acute myeloid leukemia.

The sample holds a few counts of this clonotype. The rearrangement links TRBV5-5 to TRBJ1-2; possible D gene TRBD1, 6 bases. The CDR3 extends over 13 amino acids. Per germline, CDR1 SGHKS and CDR2 YYEKEE (reference sequence). With 3 bases removed from V and 5 bases from J, the gap between germline ends came to 11 bases. The CDR3 sequence: CASSYGGDYGYTF. The CDR3 nucleotides read TGTGCCAGCAGCTATGGGGGCGATTATGGCTACACCTTC.

The chain links TRBV7-2 to TRBJ2-2; 8 bases fit TRBD1. V dropped 5 bases and J dropped 4; count of bases not matched to a gene: 6. CDR3 length: 15 amino acids. Germline V gene data show CDR1 as SGHTA and CDR2 as FQGNSA. CDR3 region: CASSARQGSTGELFF. The CDR3 DNA reads as TGTGCCAGCAGCGCAAGACAGGGGTCCACCGGGGAGCTGTTTTTT.

The chain links TRBV7-2 to TRBJ2-6; the D gene could be TRBD1 or TRBD2 (7 bases each). The CDR3 extends over 18 amino acids. In germline, CDR1 is SGHTA, CDR2 FQGNSA. Between the trimmed V and J ends, which lost 0 bases and 3 bases, there was a span of 15 bases. The CDR3 bases are TGTGCCAGCAGCTTAGCAGGGAGGGGGCGGGGTGGGGCCAACGTCCTGACTTTC. This gives the protein CASSLAGRGRGGANVLTF.

This clonotype is a singleton in its sample. The V and J genes are TRBV29-1 and TRBJ2-6; maybe TRBD1 (5 bases). Germline CDR1 is SQVTM and CDR2 is ANQGSEA. The CDR3 is 14 residues long. V was cut by 4 bases and J by 4 bases, with 11 bases left in between. The CDR3 protein is CSVARAAGANVLTF. The CDR3 nucleotides read TGCAGCGTTGCCAGGGCGGCGGGGGCCAACGTCCTGACTTTC.

This clonotype showed up just a few times. V is TRBV5-1 and J is TRBJ2-5, with 10 bases lining up with TRBD1. The germline gives CDR1 SGHRS, CDR2 YFSETQ. V trimming: 7 bases; J trimming: 5 bases; junction bases outside the gene matches: 11. The CDR3 covers 15 residues. The CDR3 here is CASYSTTGGRETQYF. In nucleotides, the CDR3 is TGCGCCAGCTACTCCACGACAGGGGGCAGGGAGACCCAGTACTTC.

The rearrangement links TRBV7-2 to TRBJ2-2; D unresolved. The CDR3 is 16 amino acids. CDR1 is SGHTA, CDR2 FQGNSA, per germline. The V and J ends lost 5 bases and 3 bases respectively, with 16 bases between them. CDR3 in amino acids: CASSLEVFRDTGELFF. CDR3 bases: TGTGCCAGCAGCCTTGAGGTCTTCCGGGACACCGGGGAGCTGTTTTTT.

This clonotype was seen at least ten times. The CDR3 loop reads CASSLTGAMGYTF. The CDR3 region has the DNA TGTGCCAGCAGCCTGACAGGGGCCATGGGCTACACCTTC. This sequence joins TRBV5-5 and TRBJ1-2, with 8 bases identical to TRBD1. J gave up 8 bases and V 4 bases, and 7 bases lay outside the gene matches. The CDR3 contains 13 residues. In germline, CDR1 is SGHKS, CDR2 YYEKEE (reference sequence).

The chain links TRBV5-1 to TRBJ2-5; 7 bases are shared with TRBD2. There are 16 residues in the CDR3. Germline CDR1 SGHRS, CDR2 YFSETQ. Germline trimming cut 2 bases from V and 2 bases from J; bases unmatched to any gene: 9. This CDR3 is CASSFGSGAGQETQYF. CDR3 in DNA: TGCGCCAGCAGCTTTGGCTCTGGAGCGGGGCAAGAGACCCAGTACTTC.

In its sample, this clonotype was seen many times. J is TRBJ2-5 and V is TRBV6-2 or TRBV6-3; 7 bases match TRBD2. From germline, CDR1 is MNHEY and CDR2 SVGEGT. The CDR3 is made up of 13 amino acids. The V segment lost 8 bases and the J segment 3 bases; nucleotides outside the gene matches: 6. This CDR3 reads CASRRDYKETQYF. The DNA for the CDR3 is TGTGCCAGCCGCCGGGACTACAAAGAGACCCAGTACTTC.

This clonotype was counted between two and nine times. The rearrangement uses TRBV12-3 or TRBV12-4 and TRBJ1-1; 9 nucleotides match TRBD1. The CDR3 length is 15 residues. J was trimmed by 5 bases and V by 6 bases; bases with no gene match: 10. CDR3 nucleotides: TGTGCCAGCAGACGACAGGGGGGATTGGGGACTGAAGCTTTCTTT. Translating gives CASRRQGGLGTEAFF.

In this sample, this clonotype turned up a few times. J is TRBJ1-4 and V is TRBV20-1; 7 positions agree with TRBD1. The CDR3 sequence is 14 residues long. The trim removed 0 bases at V and 10 bases at J, leaving 8 bases unmatched. Germline V gene lookup returns CDR1 DFQATT and CDR2 SNEGSKA (reference sequence). The CDR3 DNA sequence: TGCAGTGCTAGAGATGGGACAGTGAAAGGAAAACTGTTTTTT. Amino acid sequence: CSARDGTVKGKLFF.

Ten or more counts support this clonotype. J is TRBJ1-1 and V is TRBV5-1; 9 bases are a match to TRBD1. V shed 4 bases and J 7 bases; nucleotides not matched to a gene: 2. Germline V gives CDR1 SGHRS, CDR2 YFSETQ. The CDR3 spans 12 residues. The CDR3 loop is CASSTGQGEAFF. The CDR3 nucleotides are TGCGCCAGCAGCACGGGACAGGGTGAAGCTTTCTTT.

This clonotype has just a few counts. V usage is TRBV20-1 and J usage is TRBJ2-3; TRBD2 matches 9 bases. J was trimmed by 2 bases and V by 6 bases; bases with no gene match: 9. The CDR3 contains 15 residues. Germline V gives CDR1 DFQATT, CDR2 SNEGSKA (reference sequence). This CDR3 is CSAVTSGGFTDTQYF. CDR3 nucleotide sequence: TGCAGTGCGGTGACTAGCGGAGGGTTCACAGATACGCAGTATTTT.

This clonotype was detected ten times or more. This sequence joins TRBV7-3 and TRBJ2-5; no definite D call. Germline CDR1 is SGHTA and CDR2 is FQGTGA. Trimming removed 8 bases from V and 3 bases from J, with 13 bases in between. The CDR3 covers 13 residues. The CDR3 DNA is TGTGCCAGCTCCCGGGCCCTGGAAGAGACCCAGTACTTC. Translated: CASSRALEETQYF.

This chain connects TRBV3-1 to TRBJ2-1, with D perhaps matching TRBD1 (6 bases). The germline V and J ends were trimmed by 6 bases and 9 bases, with 12 bases remaining between them. This CDR3 region has 12 residues. Germline CDR1 is LGHDT and CDR2 is YNNKEL (reference sequence). CDR3 protein: CASRSTGTEQFF. The CDR3 DNA sequence: TGTGCCAGCAGATCCACAGGGACTGAGCAGTTCTTC.

This clonotype was seen more than once but under ten times. This chain joins TRBV20-1 and TRBJ1-3; 7 bases are a match to TRBD1. The CDR3 has 12 amino acids. Germline CDR1 and CDR2: DFQATT and SNEGSKA (reference sequence). J lost 3 bases, V lost 6 bases, and 2 bases had no gene match. In DNA, the CDR3 is TGCAGTGCCCAGGGGGATGGAAACACCATATATTTT. It encodes CSAQGDGNTIYF.